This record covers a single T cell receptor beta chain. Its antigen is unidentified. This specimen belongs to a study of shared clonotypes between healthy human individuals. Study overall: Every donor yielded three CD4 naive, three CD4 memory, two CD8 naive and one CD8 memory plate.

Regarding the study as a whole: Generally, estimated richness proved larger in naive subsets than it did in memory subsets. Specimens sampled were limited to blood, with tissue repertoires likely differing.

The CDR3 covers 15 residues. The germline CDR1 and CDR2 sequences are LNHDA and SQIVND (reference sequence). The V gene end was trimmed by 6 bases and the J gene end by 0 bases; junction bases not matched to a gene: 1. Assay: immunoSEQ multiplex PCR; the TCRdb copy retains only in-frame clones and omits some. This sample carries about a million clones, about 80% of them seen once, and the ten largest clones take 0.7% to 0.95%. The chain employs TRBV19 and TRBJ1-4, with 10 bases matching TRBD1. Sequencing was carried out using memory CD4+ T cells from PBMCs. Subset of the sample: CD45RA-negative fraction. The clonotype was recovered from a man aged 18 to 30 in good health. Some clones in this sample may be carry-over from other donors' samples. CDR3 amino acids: CASRGTGATNEKLFF. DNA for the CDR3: TGTGCCAGTAGGGGGACAGGGGCAACTAATGAAAAACTGTTTTTT.